This record covers a single T cell receptor beta chain. The germline CDR1 and CDR2 sequences are SGDLS and YYNGEE. This CDR3 contains 15 residues. Unmatched junction bases numbered 5, after V lost 6 bases and J lost 0 bases. A single record per CDR3 protein comes from TCRdb applying MiXCR to the 5' RACE reads. The table lists 150,000 to 200,000 distinct CDR3 sequences, more than 9% of them singletons. This record belongs to a study of T-cell memory formation after mild COVID-19. The rearrangement links TRBV9 to TRBJ2-5, with TRBD2 identical over 10 bases. The source material was PBMCs or a T cell subset sorted from them (not recorded which). The receptor comes from a man younger than 35 who had mild COVID-19 (a few samples of this study predate the infection). Cell type and time point are not known. CDR3 nucleotides: TGTGCCAGCAACATAGCGGGGGGCTACCAAGAGACCCAGTACTTC. It encodes CASNIAGGYQETQYF.